This T cell receptor beta chain was profiled in a study of vaccination effects on CD4 cells after COVID-19. Study-wide context: Participants completed two doses of the BNT162b2 or mRNA-1273 vaccine. IL-2 at 9 to 10 IU/ml and peptides at around 9.6 ug/ml were added to cultured PBMC, approximately 1.9 million per well.

On approximately day 9 of culture, CD4+ T cells were separated out. The vaccine recipients had no prior SARS-CoV-2 infection, with negative nucleocapsid antibodies. This clone is a singleton in its sample. No antigen is known for it. The V end lost 10 bases, the J end lost 4 bases, and 18 bases lay between the germline ends. Per germline, CDR1 ENHRY and CDR2 SYGVKD. The CDR3 is 14 residues long. Clones were sequenced by immunoSEQ multiplex PCR, and TCRdb holds only the in-frame ones, with some missing. The repertoire holds 50,000 to 60,000 clones, with roughly 80% as singletons. The chain links TRBV10-3 to TRBJ2-3; perhaps TRBD2 as D (5 bases). The receptor was isolated from a human donor who received a COVID-19 vaccine. Sequenced here: CD4+ T cells from PBMCs cultured without peptide, sampled before COVID-19 vaccination. CDR3 protein: CATGTNGNPDTQYF. CDR3 nucleotide sequence: TGTGCCACCGGAACCAACGGGAACCCAGATACGCAGTATTTT.